The TCR beta chain described here comes from a study of T cells in women clearing cervical HPV infection. Method: immunoSEQ multiplex PCR; TCRdb's copy keeps in-frame clones and lacks some. The table for this sample gives over 20,000 clones. In germline, CDR1 is DFQATT, CDR2 SNEGSKA (reference sequence). The CDR3 runs 12 residues. A remark on this clone: The read ends 3 residues shy of where the CDR3 ends; the end is completed using the germline J gene.

Sequencing was done on a sample of blood buffy coat. The V and J genes are TRBV20-1 and TRBJ1-2; 7 positions agree with TRBD1. The sequence was collected from a woman between 18 and 69 years old with a cervical HPV16 infection that either progressed to CIN3+ or cleared (not recorded which). CDR3 bases read: TGCAGTGCTAACTCGGGGACAGTCGGC. It specifies CSANSGTVG. The whole CDR3 is CSANSGTVGYTF.